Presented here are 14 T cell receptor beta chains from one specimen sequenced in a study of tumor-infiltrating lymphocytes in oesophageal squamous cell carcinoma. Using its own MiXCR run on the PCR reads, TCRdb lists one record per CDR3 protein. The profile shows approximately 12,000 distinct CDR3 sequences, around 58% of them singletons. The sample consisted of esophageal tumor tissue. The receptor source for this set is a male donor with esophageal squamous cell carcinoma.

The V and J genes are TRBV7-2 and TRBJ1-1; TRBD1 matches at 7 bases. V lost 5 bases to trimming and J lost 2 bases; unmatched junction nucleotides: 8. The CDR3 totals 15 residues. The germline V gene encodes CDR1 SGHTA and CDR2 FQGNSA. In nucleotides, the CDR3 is TGTGCCAGCAGCCAACTGGGACAGCTTAACACTGAAGCTTTCTTT. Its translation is CASSQLGQLNTEAFF. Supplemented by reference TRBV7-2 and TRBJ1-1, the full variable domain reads GAGVSQSPSNKVTEKGKDVELRCDPISGHTALYWYRQSLGQGLEFLIYFQGNSAPDKSGLPSDRFSAERTGGSVSTLTIQRTQQEDSAVYLCASSQLGQLNTEAFFGQGTRLTVV.

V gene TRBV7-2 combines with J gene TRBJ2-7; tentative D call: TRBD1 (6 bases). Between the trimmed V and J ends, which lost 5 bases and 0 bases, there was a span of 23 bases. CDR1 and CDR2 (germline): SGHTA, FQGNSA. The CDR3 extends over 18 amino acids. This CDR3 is CASSPPRTAKSSSYEQYF. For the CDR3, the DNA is TGTGCCAGCAGCCCCCCAAGGACAGCCAAATCCAGCTCCTACGAGCAGTACTTC.

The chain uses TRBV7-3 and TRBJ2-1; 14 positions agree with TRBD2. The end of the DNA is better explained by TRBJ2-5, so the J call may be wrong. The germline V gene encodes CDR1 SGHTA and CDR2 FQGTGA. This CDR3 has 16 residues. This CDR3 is CASSLGTSGGGETQYF. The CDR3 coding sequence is TGTGCCAGCAGCTTAGGGACTAGCGGGGGAGGGGAGACCCAGTACTTC.

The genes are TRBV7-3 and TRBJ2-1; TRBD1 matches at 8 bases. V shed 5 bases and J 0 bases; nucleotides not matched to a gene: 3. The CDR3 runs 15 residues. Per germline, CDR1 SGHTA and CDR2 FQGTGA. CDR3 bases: TGTGCCAGCAGCGAAACAGGGGGCTCCTACAATGAGCAGTTCTTC. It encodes CASSETGGSYNEQFF.

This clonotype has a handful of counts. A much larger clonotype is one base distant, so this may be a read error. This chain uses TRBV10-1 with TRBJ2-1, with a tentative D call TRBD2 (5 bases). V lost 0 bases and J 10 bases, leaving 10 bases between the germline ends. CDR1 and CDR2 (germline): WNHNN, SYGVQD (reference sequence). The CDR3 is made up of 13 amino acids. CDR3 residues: CASSESGGDEQFF. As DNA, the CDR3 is TGCGCCAGCAGTGAGTCTGGAGGAGACGAGCAGTTCTTC.

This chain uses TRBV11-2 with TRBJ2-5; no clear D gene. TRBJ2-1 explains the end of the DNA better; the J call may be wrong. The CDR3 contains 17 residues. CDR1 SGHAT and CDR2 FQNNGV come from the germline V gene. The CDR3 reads CASSLEAPGNSYNEQFF. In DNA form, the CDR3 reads TGTGCCAGCAGCTTAGAAGCCCCAGGTAACTCCTACAATGAGCAGTTCTTC.

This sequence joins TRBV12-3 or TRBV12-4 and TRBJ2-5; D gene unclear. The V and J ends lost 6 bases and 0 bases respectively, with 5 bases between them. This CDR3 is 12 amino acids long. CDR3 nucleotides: TGTGCCAGCAGGTGGAACCAAGAGACCCAGTACTTC. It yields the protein CASRWNQETQYF.

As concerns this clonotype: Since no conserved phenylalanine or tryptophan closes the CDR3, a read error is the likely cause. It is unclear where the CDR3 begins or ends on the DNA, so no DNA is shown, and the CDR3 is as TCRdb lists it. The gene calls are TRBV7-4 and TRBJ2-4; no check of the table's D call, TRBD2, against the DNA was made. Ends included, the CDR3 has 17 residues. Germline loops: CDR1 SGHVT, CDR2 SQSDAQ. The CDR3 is CASSLDRSVAAEQYFGN.

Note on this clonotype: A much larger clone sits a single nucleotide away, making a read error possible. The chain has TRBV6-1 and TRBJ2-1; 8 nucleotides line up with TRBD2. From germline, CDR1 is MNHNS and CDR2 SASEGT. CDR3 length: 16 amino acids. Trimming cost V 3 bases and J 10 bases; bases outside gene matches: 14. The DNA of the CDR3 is TGTGCCAGCAGTGATGCCAGCGGGGGCCGTCCATACGAGCAGTTCTTC. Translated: CASSDASGGRPYEQFF.

CDR3 DNA: TGTGCCAGCAGCTCCCCCCGGGACTACGGGAGCTACTCCTACGAGCAGTACTTC. Its protein is CASSSPRDYGSYSYEQYF. The chain links TRBV7-2 to TRBJ2-7; 7 bases fit TRBD2. The V gene end was trimmed by 4 bases and the J gene end by 0 bases; junction bases not matched to a gene: 15. The CDR3 consists of 18 residues. Germline V gene lookup returns CDR1 SGHTA and CDR2 FQGNSA.

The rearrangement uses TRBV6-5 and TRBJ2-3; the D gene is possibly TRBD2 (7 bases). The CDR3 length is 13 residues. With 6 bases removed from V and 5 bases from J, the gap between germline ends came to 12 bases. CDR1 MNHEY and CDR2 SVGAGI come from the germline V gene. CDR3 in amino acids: CASREGGQDTQYF. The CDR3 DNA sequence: TGTGCCAGCAGGGAGGGGGGGCAAGATACGCAGTATTTT.

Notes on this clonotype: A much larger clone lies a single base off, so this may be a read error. The CDR3 DNA follows: TGTGCCAGCAGCTCCCGGGAGCGCTCCTACGAGCAGTTCTTC. This sequence encodes CASSSRERSYEQFF. The rearrangement uses TRBV7-4 and TRBJ2-1; TRBD2 might be the D (6 bases). CDR3 length equals 14 residues. CDR1 and CDR2 from the germline V gene are SGHVT and SQSDAQ. The V and J ends lost 4 bases and 10 bases respectively, with 17 bases between them.

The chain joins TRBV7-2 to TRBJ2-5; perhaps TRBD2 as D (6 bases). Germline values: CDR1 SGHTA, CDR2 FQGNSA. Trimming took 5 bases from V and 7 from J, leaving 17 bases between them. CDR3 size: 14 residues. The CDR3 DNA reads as TGTGCCAGCAGCACTGCGGGGACGGTGGTGACCCAGTACTTC. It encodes CASSTAGTVVTQYF.

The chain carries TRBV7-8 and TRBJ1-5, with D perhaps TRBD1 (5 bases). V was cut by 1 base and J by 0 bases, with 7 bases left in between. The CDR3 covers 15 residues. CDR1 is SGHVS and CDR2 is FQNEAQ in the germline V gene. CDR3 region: CASSLEDSSNQPQHF. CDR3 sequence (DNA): TGTGCCAGCAGCTTAGAAGACAGTAGCAATCAGCCCCAGCATTTT.